A single sample gave rise to the 27 T cell receptor beta chains below, sequenced in a study of T cell responses to AZD1222 COVID-19 vaccine. TCRdb's copy holds only in-frame clones and misses some; the assay was immunoSEQ multiplex PCR. Of over 100,000 clones listed, roughly nine tenths are singletons. The sequencing used peripheral blood, collected 28 days after the second AZD1222 dose. The receptors shown here come from an adult who received the AZD1222 COVID-19 vaccine.

This sequence joins TRBV19 and TRBJ1-5; 7 bases map to TRBD1. Germline V gene lookup returns CDR1 LNHDA and CDR2 SQIVND (reference sequence). After removal of 6 bases from V and 7 bases from J, the junction contained 6 bases not matched to a gene. CDR3 length: 13 residues. The CDR3 coding sequence is TGTGCCAGTAGGCGACAGGGAAGCCAGCCCCAGCATTTT. This codes for CASRRQGSQPQHF.

V and J are TRBV9 and TRBJ1-6; D unresolved. This CDR3 is 15 amino acids long. V lost 0 bases and J 5 bases, leaving 9 bases between the germline ends. Germline CDR1 SGDLS, CDR2 YYNGEE. The CDR3 here is CASSVGVGDNSPLHF. CDR3 nucleotide sequence: TGTGCCAGCAGCGTAGGGGTGGGTGATAATTCACCCCTCCACTTT. Full variable domain (remainder filled in from reference TRBV9 and TRBJ1-6): DSGVTQTPKHLITATGQRVTLRCSPRSGDLSVYWYQQSLDQGLQFLIQYYNGEERAKGNILERFSAQQFPDLHSELNLSSLELGDSALYFCASSVGVGDNSPLHFGNGTRLTVT.

This chain links TRBV27 with TRBJ2-4; either TRBD1 or TRBD2 may fit D (5 bases each). V was shortened by 6 bases and J by 5 bases, with 14 bases between the two germline ends. The V gene's germline CDR1 is MNHEY and CDR2 SMNVEV (reference sequence). This CDR3 region has 14 residues. The CDR3 protein is CASRPSGTENIQYF. DNA of the CDR3: TGTGCCAGCAGGCCGTCCGGGACCGAAAACATTCAGTACTTC.

J is TRBJ1-2 and V is TRBV28, with D possibly matching TRBD1 (6 bases). This CDR3 has 15 residues. Trimming stripped 3 bases from V and 5 bases from J, with 16 bases between. Germline V gene lookup returns CDR1 MDHEN and CDR2 SYDVKM. Here the CDR3 DNA reads TGTGCCAGCAGTTTCAAGGGGACACCGAGATATGGCTACACCTTC. Translated, it gives CASSFKGTPRYGYTF.

V and J are TRBV28 and TRBJ1-5; D unresolved. CDR1 MDHEN and CDR2 SYDVKM come from the germline V gene. Trimming took 8 bases from V and 6 from J, leaving 11 bases between them. This CDR3 is built from 12 residues. The CDR3 here is CASFPHGQPQHF. The CDR3 DNA is TGTGCCAGCTTCCCGCACGGTCAGCCCCAGCATTTT.

The chain joins TRBV7-2 to TRBJ1-2; D is unresolved. This CDR3 region has 15 residues. V was trimmed by 0 bases and J by 4 bases, leaving 12 bases between them. Germline V gene data show CDR1 as SGHTA and CDR2 as FQGNSA. The CDR3 DNA reads as TGTGCCAGCAGCTTAGCGCCGGCGGGGTTCTATGGCTACACCTTC. It translates to CASSLAPAGFYGYTF.

This rearrangement joins TRBV19 to TRBJ1-3, with TRBD1 matching 9 bases. The CDR3 extends over 15 amino acids. Germline V gene data show CDR1 as LNHDA and CDR2 as SQIVND (reference sequence). The V segment lost 6 bases and the J segment 2 bases; nucleotides outside the gene matches: 5. CDR3 protein: CASSRDREAGNTIYF. DNA for the CDR3: TGTGCCAGTAGCCGGGACAGGGAAGCTGGAAACACCATATATTTT.

J is TRBJ1-4 and V is TRBV4-3; no firm D call. Germline V lookup: CDR1 LGHNA, CDR2 YSLEER. V was trimmed by 0 bases and J by 4 bases, leaving 6 bases between them. The CDR3 contains 14 residues. The CDR3 DNA follows: TGCGCCAGCAGCCAAGATACGAGTAATGAAAAACTGTTTTTT. As protein: CASSQDTSNEKLFF.

V and J are TRBV11-2 and TRBJ1-1; TRBD1 agrees at 7 bases. The ends lost 6 bases at V and 4 bases at J; junction bases unmatched: 8. CDR1 and CDR2 from the germline V gene are SGHAT and FQNNGV. CDR3 length equals 14 residues. The CDR3 reads CASSYTGDFTEAFF. The CDR3 DNA follows: TGTGCCAGCAGTTATACAGGGGATTTCACTGAAGCTTTCTTT.

This sequence joins TRBV19 and TRBJ1-1; 7 nucleotides line up with TRBD1. The germline V gene encodes CDR1 LNHDA and CDR2 SQIVND (reference sequence). Trimming took 6 bases from V and 1 from J; bases not matched to a gene: 5. This CDR3 has 14 residues. In DNA form, the CDR3 reads TGTGCCAGTAGCAAGGGGGCAGGGAACACTGAAGCTTTCTTT. It encodes CASSKGAGNTEAFF.

The CDR3 region has the DNA TGTGCCAGCAGTGAAACAGGACAGCCTTTCCAAGAGACCCAGTACTTC. Its translation: CASSETGQPFQETQYF. V is TRBV25-1 and J is TRBJ2-5; D may be TRBD1 (6 bases). The CDR3 has 16 amino acids. Germline CDR1 and CDR2: MGHDK and SYGVNS. V was trimmed by 2 bases and J by 1 base, leaving 14 bases between them.

V usage is TRBV18 and J usage is TRBJ1-2; possibly TRBD1 for D (5 bases). This CDR3 comprises 17 residues. CDR1 is KGHSH and CDR2 is LQKENI in the germline V gene. Trimming cost V 2 bases and J 1 base, with 17 bases left between them. The CDR3 DNA reads TGTGCCAGCTCACCAGGCGGGGGATCACGCAGTAACTATGGCTACACCTTC. This codes for CASSPGGGSRSNYGYTF.

The chain employs TRBV11-2 and TRBJ2-5, with 8 bases matching TRBD1. The J segment lost 3 bases and the V segment lost 4 bases, leaving 7 bases of the junction unmatched. CDR3 size: 15 residues. The V gene's germline CDR1 is SGHAT and CDR2 FQNNGV. The CDR3 region is CASSYNRGEEETQYF. For the CDR3, the DNA is TGTGCCAGCAGCTACAACAGGGGGGAGGAAGAGACCCAGTACTTC.

The chain is built from TRBV19 and TRBJ1-5, with D possibly matching TRBD1 (5 bases). V dropped 4 bases and J dropped 5 bases, with 18 bases sitting between them. From germline, CDR1 is LNHDA and CDR2 SQIVND (reference sequence). CDR3 length equals 16 residues. CDR3 sequence reads: CASSRLTGPGDQPQHF. In nucleotides, the CDR3 is TGTGCCAGTAGTAGGTTGACGGGGCCGGGGGATCAGCCCCAGCATTTT.

CDR3 sequence reads: CASSLSTGGTTEAFF. The CDR3 coding sequence is TGTGCCAGCAGTTTATCGACAGGGGGTACCACTGAAGCTTTCTTT. The chain links TRBV27 to TRBJ1-1; 9 nucleotides match TRBD1. The germline V gene has CDR1 MNHEY and CDR2 SMNVEV (reference sequence). V dropped 0 bases and J dropped 4; count of bases not matched to a gene: 3. There are 15 residues in the CDR3.

V gene TRBV19 combines with J gene TRBJ1-4; 7 bases map to TRBD1. The trim removed 4 bases at V and 5 bases at J, leaving 7 bases unmatched. Germline V gives CDR1 LNHDA, CDR2 SQIVND (reference sequence). This CDR3 has 15 amino acids. The CDR3 region is CASSTRTGGNEKLFF. CDR3 sequence (DNA): TGTGCCAGTAGTACTCGGACAGGAGGGAATGAAAAACTGTTTTTT.

V usage is TRBV19 and J usage is TRBJ1-2; no clear D. The CDR3 contains 15 residues. V was pared by 4 bases and J by 0 bases, with 12 bases between. Germline CDR1 and CDR2: LNHDA and SQIVND (reference sequence). Written as DNA, the CDR3 is TGTGCCAGTAGTAACAGTTTTGGGGCTAACTATGGCTACACCTTC. Encoded protein: CASSNSFGANYGYTF.

This chain links TRBV19 with TRBJ1-2; a weak D match, TRBD1 (6 bases). V was pared by 5 bases and J by 4 bases, with 14 bases between. Germline V CDR1 and CDR2: LNHDA, SQIVND (reference sequence). The CDR3 consists of 14 residues. In DNA, the CDR3 is TGTGCCAGTAGTTTGGGCACAGGGAGCTATGGCTACACCTTC. Encoded protein: CASSLGTGSYGYTF.

The genes are TRBV5-5 and TRBJ1-2; possibly TRBD1 for D (5 bases). V lost 4 bases, J lost 8 bases, and 24 bases lay in between. Germline CDR1 SGHKS, CDR2 YYEKEE (reference sequence). CDR3 length: 16 residues. DNA for the CDR3: TGTGCCAGCAGCCCTGAGGGGAGTTCGGTGTTAGGGGGCTACACCTTC. This translates into CASSPEGSSVLGGYTF.

The V and J genes are TRBV11-2 and TRBJ2-7, with D maybe TRBD1 (5 bases). The V gene lost 1 base and the J gene lost 0 bases, with 13 bases spanning the gap. The CDR3 contains 16 residues. The germline CDR1 and CDR2 sequences are SGHAT and FQNNGV. In nucleotides, the CDR3 is TGTGCCAGCAGCTTAGGTGGGGCACGGATCTCCTACGAGCAGTACTTC. Translation gives CASSLGGARISYEQYF.

The gene calls are TRBV5-6 and TRBJ1-5, with D maybe TRBD1 (6 bases). Germline V gene lookup returns CDR1 SGHDT and CDR2 YYEEEE. V lost 4 bases, J lost 1 base, and 15 bases lay in between. The CDR3 runs 16 residues. CDR3 region: CASSPGGFGSNQPQHF. DNA of the CDR3: TGTGCCAGCAGCCCGGGGGGCTTTGGGAGCAATCAGCCCCAGCATTTT.

The chain has TRBV5-1 and TRBJ2-3, with D maybe TRBD2 (7 bases). The CDR3 contains 16 residues. V lost 4 bases, J lost 6 bases, and 21 bases lay in between. CDR1 is SGHRS and CDR2 is YFSETQ in the germline V gene. CDR3 DNA sequence: TGCGCCAGCAGCGCCTTTGCGGGGGCAAGGATGGATACGCAGTATTTT. Its translation is CASSAFAGARMDTQYF. The full variable domain, its missing parts supplied by reference TRBV5-1 and TRBJ2-3, is KAGVTQTPRYLIKTRGQQVTLSCSPISGHRSVSWYQQTPGQGLQFLFEYFSETQRNKGNFPGRFSGRQFSNSRSEMNVSTLELGDSALYLCASSAFAGARMDTQYFGPGTRLTVL.

This chain joins TRBV7-6 and TRBJ2-3; 8 nucleotides line up with TRBD1. V dropped 5 bases and J dropped 3; count of bases not matched to a gene: 10. The CDR3 has 16 residues. Germline values: CDR1 SGHVS, CDR2 FNYEAQ. This CDR3 is CASSPRGDRRTDTQYF. CDR3 bases: TGTGCCAGCAGCCCGAGGGGGGACAGGAGAACAGATACGCAGTATTTT.

The chain is built from TRBV29-1 and TRBJ1-2, with TRBD1 matching over 8 bases. This CDR3 has 13 amino acids. The junction had 3 bases not matched to a gene; V was cut back by 4 bases and J by 2 bases. Per the germline V gene, CDR1 is SQVTM and CDR2 is ANQGSEA. The CDR3 reads CSVGQGTNYGYTF. CDR3 in DNA: TGCAGCGTTGGACAGGGGACCAACTATGGCTACACCTTC.

The genes are TRBV28 and TRBJ2-7, with D maybe TRBD1 (6 bases). The CDR3 is made up of 15 amino acids. Trimming pared 6 bases from V and 4 bases from J, leaving 19 bases between. Germline-derived CDR1 and CDR2 are MDHEN and SYDVKM. DNA for the CDR3: TGTGCCAGCAGGATCCTAAGCGGACAGCCTTACGAGCAGTACTTC. Translated, it gives CASRILSGQPYEQYF.

This chain connects TRBV9 to TRBJ2-1; D is uncertain. V lost 2 bases, J lost 1 base, and 7 bases lay in between. Germline V gene lookup returns CDR1 SGDLS and CDR2 YYNGEE. The CDR3 consists of 14 residues. The CDR3 sequence: CASSVTGSYNEQFF. The CDR3, as DNA: TGTGCCAGCAGCGTGACCGGTTCCTACAATGAGCAGTTCTTC.

The chain is built from TRBV6-1 and TRBJ2-1; D call uncertain. V was trimmed by 0 bases and J by 10 bases, leaving 13 bases between them. This CDR3 has 14 residues. The germline CDR1 and CDR2 sequences are MNHNS and SASEGT. The CDR3, as DNA: TGTGCCAGCAGTGAAGCGCTCCTCGGGCCCGAGCAGTTCTTC. This encodes CASSEALLGPEQFF.